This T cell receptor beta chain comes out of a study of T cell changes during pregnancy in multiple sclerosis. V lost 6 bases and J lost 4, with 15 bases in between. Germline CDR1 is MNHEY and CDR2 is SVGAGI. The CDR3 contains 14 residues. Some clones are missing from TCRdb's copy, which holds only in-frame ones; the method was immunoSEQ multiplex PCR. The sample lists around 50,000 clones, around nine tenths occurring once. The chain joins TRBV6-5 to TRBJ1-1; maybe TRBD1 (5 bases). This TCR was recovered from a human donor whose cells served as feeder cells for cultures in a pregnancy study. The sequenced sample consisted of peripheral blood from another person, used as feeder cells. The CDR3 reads CASSLGGVSTEAFF. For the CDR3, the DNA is TGTGCCAGCAGCCTGGGGGGGGTCAGCACTGAAGCTTTCTTT.